One sample yielded the 5 T cell receptor beta chains listed below, sequenced in a study of siplizumab effects on memory and regulatory T cells. The table came from immunoSEQ multiplex PCR; TCRdb's copy has only in-frame clones and leaves some out. The sample has 99,000 or so clones, nearly 95% seen once; the top ten hold approximately 0.62%. Sequenced sample: Tregs sorted from blood. These receptors came from a human donor in good health.

V usage is TRBV2 and J usage is TRBJ1-3; TRBD1 agrees at 8 bases. CDR1 is SNHLY and CDR2 is FYNNEI in the germline V gene. The J segment lost 6 bases and the V segment lost 6 bases, leaving 10 bases of the junction unmatched. The CDR3 has 15 residues. The CDR3 protein is CASSANQGALNTIYF. CDR3 bases: TGTGCCAGCAGCGCCAATCAGGGGGCTTTAAACACCATATATTTT.

The rearrangement joins TRBV7-3 to TRBJ2-3; possibly TRBD1 for D (5 bases). Looked up from germline, CDR1 is SGHTA and CDR2 is FQGTGA. CDR3 length: 14 amino acids. V lost 3 bases and J lost 0, with 7 bases in between. The CDR3 is CASSLTASTDTQYF. Written as DNA, the CDR3 is TGTGCCAGCAGCTTGACAGCCAGCACAGATACGCAGTATTTT.

This clone has only one observation. The chain recombines TRBV5-1 with TRBJ1-1, with D perhaps TRBD1 (5 bases). V gave up 4 bases and J gave up 3 bases, with 22 bases separating them. The CDR3 runs 17 residues. Germline CDR1 SGHRS, CDR2 YFSETQ. CDR3 protein: CASSPWVGEFGDTEAFF. CDR3 bases: TGCGCCAGCAGCCCGTGGGTGGGGGAATTCGGGGACACTGAAGCTTTCTTT.

This chain joins TRBV6-1 and TRBJ2-1, with no clear D. CDR3 length: 12 residues. V was shortened by 0 bases and J by 8 bases, with 5 bases between the two germline ends. CDR1 is MNHNS and CDR2 is SASEGT in the germline V gene. In nucleotides, the CDR3 is TGTGCCAGCAGTGAAGCGGGTGATGAGCAGTTCTTC. Protein product: CASSEAGDEQFF.

V and J are TRBV7-9 and TRBJ2-7, with 9 bases aligning to TRBD1. The germline gives CDR1 SEHNR, CDR2 FQNEAQ (reference sequence). The CDR3 length is 17 residues. V lost 7 bases, J lost 6 bases, and 19 bases stayed unmatched. The CDR3 nucleotides read TGTGCCAGCATCTCTTTGGGGACGGGACAGGGCCTATTCGAGCAGTACTTC. Its translation: CASISLGTGQGLFEQYF.